A selection of T cell receptor beta chains follows, all from one sample in a study of blood T cell repertoires in COVID-19. TCRdb's table, derived via immunoSEQ multiplex PCR, lists solely in-frame clones and lacks some. The sample yields about 220,000 clones, roughly 88% seen once. The material sequenced was peripheral blood. The receptors here all came from a man aged 45-65 years with active or convalescent COVID-19. Each CDR3 is given with its conserved first and last residue. The D gene is left open where the match is weak. Not all rows give a size; the values are once, few, many and, for expanded clones, a class.

CDR3	DNA	V	J	size	D
CASSPGPGQGLYNQPQHF	TGTGCCAGTAGTCCAGGCCCCGGACAGGGGCTTTACAATCAGCCCCAGCATTTT	TRBV19	TRBJ1-5	-	TRBD1
CASSLGGTGDEKLFF	TGCGCCAGCAGCTTGGGGGGGACAGGTGATGAAAAACTGTTTTTT	TRBV5-1	TRBJ1-4	-	TRBD1
CASRGQLHSPLHF	TGTGCCAGCAGAGGACAGCTCCATTCACCCCTCCACTTT	TRBV2	TRBJ1-6	-	-
CASSRQGNTEAFF	TGTGCCAGCAGTCGACAGGGGAACACTGAAGCTTTCTTT	TRBV2	TRBJ1-1	-	TRBD1
CATTRGFLYEQYF	TGTGCCACCACGCGGGGATTCCTCTACGAGCAGTACTTC	TRBV28	TRBJ2-7	-	-
CASSDRFNSPLHF	TGTGCCAGCAGTGACAGGTTTAATTCACCCCTCCACTTT	TRBV25-1	TRBJ1-6	once	-
CASSVAAGVYEQYF	TGTGCCAGCAGCGTAGCGGCAGGGGTTTACGAGCAGTACTTC	TRBV9	TRBJ2-7	once	-
CATSRGQGAGGELFF	TGTGCCACCAGCAGAGGCCAGGGGGCAGGCGGGGAGCTGTTTTTT	TRBV15	TRBJ2-2	-	TRBD1
CASSWGLEGTDTQYF	TGTGCCAGCAGTTGGGGACTGGAAGGCACAGATACGCAGTATTTT	TRBV27	TRBJ2-3	-	-
CASSSRRAGEETQYF	TGTGCCAGCAGCTCCCGTCGGGCGGGGGAAGAGACCCAGTACTTC	TRBV9	TRBJ2-5	-	TRBD2
CSVDGVFPYEQYF	TGCAGCGTTGACGGGGTATTTCCCTACGAGCAGTACTTC	TRBV29-1	TRBJ2-7	-	-
CASGIGTGRLSDTEAFF	TGTGCTAGTGGTATCGGGACAGGGAGATTGTCGGACACTGAAGCTTTCTTT	TRBV12-5	TRBJ1-1	-	TRBD1
CASSLGGGHYGYTF	TGTGCCAGCAGCTTAGGAGGGGGCCACTATGGCTACACCTTC	TRBV7-8	TRBJ1-2	-	TRBD1
CASSLAGTNNEQFF	TGTGCCAGCAGCTTGGCCGGGACAAACAATGAGCAGTTCTTC	TRBV7-9	TRBJ2-1	-	-
CASSLEWTDTDTQYF	TGTGCCAGCAGCTTAGAGTGGACAGACACAGATACGCAGTATTTT	TRBV11-2	TRBJ2-3	-	-
CASSLALAGALNEQFF	TGCGCCAGCAGCTTGGCACTAGCGGGAGCTCTAAATGAGCAGTTCTTC	TRBV5-1	TRBJ2-1	once	TRBD2
CASSHNLRDTQYF	TGTGCCAGCAGTCATAACCTGAGGGATACGCAGTATTTT	TRBV28	TRBJ2-3	-	-
CASSQLPGQGAEQFF	TGCGCCAGCAGCCAACTCCCGGGACAGGGGGCTGAGCAGTTCTTC	TRBV4-1	TRBJ2-1	once	TRBD1
CASSYPQASGNTIYF	TGTGCCAGCAGCTACCCACAGGCCAGCGGAAACACCATATATTTT	TRBV7-9	TRBJ1-3	-	-
CASSLIRDKLNNEQFF	TGTGCCAGCAGCTTAATCCGGGACAAATTAAACAATGAGCAGTTCTTC	TRBV11-2	TRBJ2-1	-	-
CASSPFSPSGTGGGGNEKLFF	TGTGCCAGCAGCCCTTTTAGCCCCTCCGGGACAGGGGGCGGGGGTAATGAAAAACTGTTTTTT	TRBV3-1/TRBV3-2	TRBJ1-4	once	TRBD1
CASSVDRKETQYF	TGTGCCAGCAGTGTAGACAGGAAAGAGACCCAGTACTTC	TRBV2	TRBJ2-5	-	-
CASSLRGRGGTEAFF	TGTGCCAGCAGCCTCAGGGGGCGTGGAGGCACTGAAGCTTTCTTT	TRBV6-5	TRBJ1-1	-	TRBD1
CASSYGRLVEETQYF	TGTGCCAGCAGTTACGGGAGACTAGTGGAGGAGACCCAGTACTTC	TRBV6-2/TRBV6-3	TRBJ2-5	few	-
CASSRYRDHNSPLHF	TGTGCCAGCAGCAGGTACAGGGACCATAATTCACCCCTCCACTTT	TRBV21-1	TRBJ1-6	-	-
CASSQVIYREGRLSNQPQHF	TGTGCCAGCAGCCAAGTCATCTACAGGGAGGGAAGGTTGAGCAATCAGCCCCAGCATTTT	TRBV3-1/TRBV3-2	TRBJ1-5	few	-
CASSPLSSGELFF	TGTGCCAGCAGCCCCCTTAGTTCCGGGGAGCTGTTTTTT	TRBV3-1/TRBV3-2	TRBJ2-2	-	-
CASSLSRETQYF	TGTGCCAGCAGTTTATCCCGGGAGACCCAGTACTTC	TRBV12-3/TRBV12-4	TRBJ2-5	-	-